This is a list of T cell receptor beta chains from one sample in a study of CD8 T cells in ankylosing spondylitis. TCRdb used MiXCR to reprocess the 5' RACE reads, holding one entry per CDR3 protein. The sample shows some 130,000 distinct CDR3 sequences, roughly a sixth of them seen only once. The specimen was blood, either unsorted or a sorted T cell fraction (not recorded which). Receptor source: a male donor with ankylosing spondylitis. Both conserved end residues are part of each CDR3. D genes are given only for firm matches. Clone size, where shown, is once, few, many, or a class for clones that have expanded.

V: TRBV25-1
J: TRBJ2-1
size: few
D: TRBD2
CDR3: CASSAIAGPRNEQFF
DNA: TGTGCCAGCAGTGCGATAGCGGGCCCGCGGAATGAGCAGTTCTTC

V: TRBV29-1
J: TRBJ2-1
size: NA
D: NA
CDR3: CSVGVRNEQFF
DNA: TGCAGCGTTGGAGTTCGGAATGAGCAGTTCTTC

V: TRBV5-1
J: TRBJ2-1
size: many
D: TRBD1
CDR3: CASTWDRGWEQFF
DNA: TGCGCCAGCACCTGGGACAGGGGCTGGGAGCAGTTCTTC

V: TRBV27
J: TRBJ2-1
size: few
D: NA
CDR3: CASSPDSSYNEQFF
DNA: TGTGCCAGCAGTCCGGACAGTTCCTACAATGAGCAGTTCTTC

V: TRBV11-1
J: TRBJ2-1
size: once
D: TRBD1
CDR3: CASSVRTGVHNEQFF
DNA: TGTGCCAGCAGCGTCAGGACAGGGGTCCACAATGAGCAGTTCTTC

V: TRBV4-1
J: TRBJ1-2
size: NA
D: NA
CDR3: CASSQESGGKDYTF
DNA: TGCGCCAGCAGCCAAGAATCGGGGGGCAAGGACTACACCTTC

V: TRBV7-9
J: TRBJ2-1
size: few
D: NA
CDR3: CASSLALRPGGNEQFF
DNA: TGTGCCAGCAGCTTAGCCCTCCGTCCCGGGGGCAATGAGCAGTTCTTC

V: TRBV5-6
J: TRBJ2-2
size: NA
D: NA
CDR3: CASSFGVRELFF
DNA: TGTGCCAGCAGCTTCGGGGTGAGGGAGCTGTTTTTT

V: TRBV5-6
J: TRBJ2-4
size: once
D: NA
CDR3: CASSGRAENIQYF
DNA: TGTGCCAGCAGCGGTAGGGCCGAAAACATTCAGTACTTC

V: TRBV11-2
J: TRBJ2-1
size: NA
D: TRBD2
CDR3: CASSLVTSGRARYNEQFF
DNA: TGTGCCAGCAGCTTAGTGACTAGCGGGAGGGCCCGGTACAATGAGCAGTTCTTC

V: TRBV20-1
J: TRBJ1-2
size: NA
D: TRBD1
CDR3: CSAYTGDLFYGYTF
DNA: TGCAGTGCCTATACAGGGGACCTATTCTATGGCTACACCTTC

V: TRBV6-5
J: TRBJ1-4
size: few
D: NA
CDR3: CASSYSVRYEKLFF
DNA: TGTGCCAGCAGTTACTCCGTCCGGTATGAAAAACTGTTTTTT

V: TRBV7-6
J: TRBJ2-7
size: few
D: NA
CDR3: CASSFERSYEQYF
DNA: TGTGCCAGCAGTTTCGAACGATCCTACGAGCAGTACTTC

V: TRBV10-2
J: TRBJ2-1
size: few
D: NA
CDR3: CASRMELGKQFF
DNA: TGCGCCAGCAGGATGGAATTGGGGAAGCAGTTCTTC

V: TRBV11-1
J: TRBJ2-1
size: few
D: TRBD2
CDR3: CASSVNVLTSGGENEQFF
DNA: TGTGCCAGCAGCGTAAACGTCTTGACTAGCGGGGGGGAGAATGAGCAGTTCTTC

V: TRBV28
J: TRBJ2-7
size: many
D: NA
CDR3: CASSSIRGPYEQYF
DNA: TGTGCCAGCAGTTCAATCAGGGGTCCCTACGAGCAGTACTTC

V: TRBV7-6
J: TRBJ2-4
size: NA
D: NA
CDR3: CASSLWVSDIQYF
DNA: TGTGCCAGCAGCTTGTGGGTTTCGGACATTCAGTACTTC

V: TRBV20-1
J: TRBJ1-3
size: NA
D: NA
CDR3: CSASGQFSGNTIYF
DNA: TGCAGTGCCTCGGGACAATTCTCTGGAAACACCATATATTTT

V: TRBV29-1
J: TRBJ2-7
size: NA
D: TRBD1
CDR3: CSVANRGYEQYF
DNA: TGCAGCGTTGCCAACAGGGGGTACGAGCAGTACTTC

V: TRBV7-2
J: TRBJ1-2
size: few
D: NA
CDR3: CASSYLIPGGYTF
DNA: TGTGCCAGCAGCTATCTTATCCCGGGTGGCTACACCTTC

V: TRBV7-9
J: TRBJ1-6
size: NA
D: NA
CDR3: CASGGRDSPLHF
DNA: TGTGCCAGTGGGGGCAGAGACTCACCCCTCCACTTT

V: TRBV27
J: TRBJ2-3
size: few
D: NA
CDR3: CASSLYLGGDTQYF
DNA: TGTGCCAGCAGTTTATATCTTGGGGGGGATACGCAGTATTTT

V: TRBV27
J: TRBJ1-1
size: few
D: NA
CDR3: CASSSHGWAEAFF
DNA: TGTGCCAGCAGTTCCCACGGGTGGGCTGAAGCTTTCTTT

V: TRBV7-9
J: TRBJ2-7
size: few
D: TRBD1
CDR3: CASSGTGTGGSYEQYF
DNA: TGTGCCAGCAGCGGCACCGGGACAGGGGGCTCCTACGAGCAGTACTTC

V: TRBV24-1
J: TRBJ2-1
size: few
D: NA
CDR3: CATSDPPIYNEQFF
DNA: TGTGCCACCAGTGACCCCCCCATATACAATGAGCAGTTCTTC

V: TRBV7-8
J: TRBJ2-1
size: NA
D: NA
CDR3: CASSPPSVSLGQSEQFF
DNA: TGTGCCAGCAGCCCACCTAGTGTCAGCTTGGGCCAGAGTGAGCAGTTCTTC

V: TRBV20-1
J: TRBJ2-1
size: few
D: TRBD2
CDR3: CSATRVAGGGNEQFF
DNA: TGCAGTGCTACCCGCGTAGCGGGTGGTGGGAATGAGCAGTTCTTC

V: TRBV30
J: TRBJ1-2
size: few
D: NA
CDR3: CAWSSGGYTF
DNA: TGTGCCTGGAGTTCGGGGGGCTACACCTTC

V: TRBV7-9
J: TRBJ2-1
size: few
D: NA
CDR3: CASTPGGWGGSEQFF
DNA: TGTGCCAGCACCCCAGGGGGCTGGGGCGGGAGTGAGCAGTTCTTC

V: TRBV7-9
J: TRBJ1-5
size: NA
D: NA
CDR3: CASSLGTLSPSNQPQHF
DNA: TGTGCCAGCAGCTTGGGGACTTTGTCCCCTAGCAATCAGCCCCAGCATTTT

V: TRBV7-9
J: TRBJ2-5
size: few
D: NA
CDR3: CASSPAETQYF
DNA: TGTGCCAGCAGCCCAGCGGAGACCCAGTACTTC

V: TRBV27
J: TRBJ2-5
size: few
D: NA
CDR3: CASSLRFQETQYF
DNA: TGTGCCAGCAGTTTAAGGTTTCAAGAGACCCAGTACTTC

V: TRBV19
J: TRBJ2-2
size: few
D: TRBD2
CDR3: CASLGLALNTGELFF
DNA: TGTGCCAGCCTCGGACTAGCCCTGAACACCGGGGAGCTGTTTTTT

V: TRBV4-1
J: TRBJ1-1
size: once
D: NA
CDR3: CASSQDIGPAEAFF
DNA: TGCGCCAGCAGCCAAGATATCGGGCCCGCTGAAGCTTTCTTT

V: TRBV28
J: TRBJ2-2
size: NA
D: NA
CDR3: CASSKSSPSWAGELFF
DNA: TGTGCCAGCAGTAAAAGTTCACCGTCTTGGGCCGGGGAGCTGTTTTTT

V: TRBV6-1
J: TRBJ2-1
size: few
D: NA
CDR3: CASSEDGIIYNEQFF
DNA: TGTGCCAGCAGTGAAGACGGCATTATATACAATGAGCAGTTCTTC

V: TRBV20-1
J: TRBJ1-1
size: few
D: NA
CDR3: CSALGGENTEAFF
DNA: TGCAGTGCTCTCGGGGGGGAGAACACTGAAGCTTTCTTT

V: TRBV28
J: TRBJ2-7
size: many
D: TRBD2
CDR3: CASTPTSGGFYEQYF
DNA: TGTGCCAGCACCCCGACTAGCGGGGGCTTTTACGAGCAGTACTTC

V: TRBV7-7
J: TRBJ2-7
size: NA
D: NA
CDR3: CASSRFGGCEQYF
DNA: TGTGCTAGCAGCCGATTTGGCGGTTGCGAGCAGTACTTC

V: TRBV28
J: TRBJ2-1
size: NA
D: TRBD1
CDR3: CASSSRPGTGRGDEQFF
DNA: TGTGCCAGCAGTTCCCGCCCCGGGACAGGGAGAGGAGATGAGCAGTTCTTC

V: TRBV9
J: TRBJ2-4
size: few
D: TRBD2
CDR3: CASSTSGSYIQYF
DNA: TGTGCCAGCAGCACAAGCGGGAGCTACATTCAGTACTTC

V: TRBV6-2/TRBV6-3
J: TRBJ1-2
size: NA
D: NA
CDR3: CASSYKGHGYTF
DNA: TGTGCCAGCAGTTACAAGGGTCATGGCTACACCTTC

V: TRBV20-1
J: TRBJ2-7
size: few
D: NA
CDR3: CSAKLGEQYF
DNA: TGCAGTGCCAAGCTGGGCGAGCAGTACTTC